This record concerns one T cell receptor beta chain sequence. A read error may account for a junction end that differs from germline. This CDR3 is 15 amino acids long. Germline CDR1 is SSHAT and CDR2 is FNYEAQ (reference sequence). Profiled with immunoSEQ multiplex PCR; TCRdb holds only in-frame clones, not every one. The data hold about 320,000 clones, with about 93% observed a single time. This specimen comes from a study of brain T cells in children with intractable seizures. As for time point: blood from clinic visit 5 months post-surgery; TSC patient then seizure free. V usage is TRBV7-7 and J usage is TRBJ2-1; D gene ambiguous. This sample comprised peripheral blood, obtained 5 to 6 months after surgery. This clonotype originated in a boy younger than two with tuberous sclerosis and intractable seizures. The CDR3 loop reads CASSPDPTSFDEQFF. CDR3 bases: TGTGCTAGCAGTCCGGACCCCACCAGCTTTGATGAGCAGTTCTTC.